A selection of T cell receptor beta chains follows, all from one sample in a study of blood T cell repertoires in COVID-19. Clones were sequenced by immunoSEQ multiplex PCR, and TCRdb holds only the in-frame ones, with some missing. The sample includes 260,000 or so clones, about 91% of them seen just once. Sequenced: PBMCs or T cells enriched from blood (not recorded which). The receptors shown here come from a middle-aged woman with acute COVID-19. Each CDR3 is given with its conserved first and last residue. A D gene is named only where the DNA matches it firmly. Size is stated for part of the rows, as once, few or many counts, or as a class when the clone is expanded.

d_call: TRBD1
clone_size: .
v_call: TRBV6-5
cdr3_length: 15
j_call: TRBJ2-5
cdr3_aa: CASSYSTGTQETQYF
cdr3_nt: TGTGCCAGCAGTTACTCGACAGGGACCCAAGAGACCCAGTACTTC

d_call: .
clone_size: .
v_call: TRBV7-2
cdr3_length: 15
j_call: TRBJ1-5
cdr3_aa: CASSREGGGVQPQHF
cdr3_nt: TGTGCCAGCAGCCGGGAGGGGGGGGGCGTTCAGCCCCAGCATTTT

d_call: TRBD1
clone_size: .
v_call: TRBV19
cdr3_length: 15
j_call: TRBJ1-5
cdr3_aa: CASSIDSGGGQPQHF
cdr3_nt: TGTGCCAGTAGTATAGATTCAGGGGGTGGGCAGCCCCAGCATTTT

d_call: .
clone_size: .
v_call: TRBV18
cdr3_length: 15
j_call: TRBJ2-1
cdr3_aa: CASSPLGRGYNEQFF
cdr3_nt: TGTGCCAGCTCACCCCTCGGACGGGGTTACAATGAGCAGTTCTTC

d_call: .
clone_size: .
v_call: TRBV12-3/TRBV12-4
cdr3_length: 12
j_call: TRBJ1-1
cdr3_aa: CASSFSIAEAFF
cdr3_nt: TGTGCCAGCAGTTTTTCGATAGCTGAAGCTTTCTTT

d_call: .
clone_size: .
v_call: TRBV29-1
cdr3_length: 14
j_call: TRBJ2-1
cdr3_aa: CSVGIDTGVDEQFF
cdr3_nt: TGCAGCGTCGGAATAGATACGGGAGTGGATGAGCAGTTCTTC

d_call: .
clone_size: .
v_call: TRBV5-1
cdr3_length: 15
j_call: TRBJ2-5
cdr3_aa: CASSLGLFSLETQYF
cdr3_nt: TGCGCCAGCAGCTTGGGATTGTTCAGTTTGGAGACCCAGTACTTC

d_call: .
clone_size: .
v_call: TRBV30
cdr3_length: 15
j_call: TRBJ2-1
cdr3_aa: CAWRPPASRGQKQFF
cdr3_nt: TGTGCCTGGCGACCTCCGGCTAGTCGGGGACAAAAGCAGTTCTTC

d_call: .
clone_size: .
v_call: TRBV29-1
cdr3_length: 13
j_call: TRBJ1-1
cdr3_aa: CSVDWQMNTEAFF
cdr3_nt: TGCAGCGTTGATTGGCAGATGAACACTGAAGCTTTCTTT

d_call: TRBD1
clone_size: .
v_call: TRBV20-1
cdr3_length: 11
j_call: TRBJ1-1
cdr3_aa: CSAYGTGKAFF
cdr3_nt: TGCAGTGCTTACGGGACAGGGAAAGCTTTCTTT

d_call: .
clone_size: .
v_call: TRBV15
cdr3_length: 14
j_call: TRBJ2-7
cdr3_aa: CATSREVTGYEQYF
cdr3_nt: TGTGCCACCAGCAGAGAAGTCACAGGCTACGAGCAGTACTTC

d_call: .
clone_size: .
v_call: TRBV7-9
cdr3_length: 16
j_call: TRBJ2-1
cdr3_aa: CASSLTGHPRNNEQFF
cdr3_nt: TGTGCCAGCAGCTTAACGGGACACCCAAGGAACAATGAGCAGTTCTTC

d_call: .
clone_size: many
v_call: TRBV28
cdr3_length: 16
j_call: TRBJ2-7
cdr3_aa: CASSLDGGISSYEQYF
cdr3_nt: TGTGCCAGCAGTTTAGATGGCGGGATAAGCTCCTACGAGCAGTACTTC

d_call: .
clone_size: .
v_call: TRBV9
cdr3_length: 15
j_call: TRBJ1-2
cdr3_aa: CASSVDLTPTGGYTF
cdr3_nt: TGTGCCAGCAGCGTAGATTTGACCCCAACGGGTGGCTACACCTTC

d_call: TRBD1
clone_size: .
v_call: TRBV27
cdr3_length: 13
j_call: TRBJ1-1
cdr3_aa: CASSRDRETEAFF
cdr3_nt: TGTGCCAGCAGCCGGGACAGGGAAACTGAAGCTTTCTTT

d_call: .
clone_size: once
v_call: TRBV2
cdr3_length: 14
j_call: TRBJ2-4
cdr3_aa: CASKAALGVGIQYF
cdr3_nt: TGTGCCAGCAAGGCTGCCTTAGGGGTGGGCATTCAGTACTTC

d_call: TRBD1
clone_size: .
v_call: TRBV10-2
cdr3_length: 14
j_call: TRBJ1-1
cdr3_aa: CASTDDRAITEAFF
cdr3_nt: TGCGCCAGCACAGATGACAGGGCCATCACTGAAGCTTTCTTT

d_call: .
clone_size: .
v_call: TRBV7-9
cdr3_length: 15
j_call: TRBJ1-2
cdr3_aa: CASSLGAPSGYGYTF
cdr3_nt: TGTGCCAGCAGCTTAGGGGCCCCGAGCGGCTATGGCTACACCTTC

d_call: TRBD1
clone_size: once
v_call: TRBV19
cdr3_length: 18
j_call: TRBJ2-7
cdr3_aa: CASSIVWTGGTGAYEQYF
cdr3_nt: TGTGCCAGTAGTATAGTTTGGACCGGTGGGACAGGCGCCTACGAGCAGTACTTC

d_call: .
clone_size: .
v_call: TRBV18
cdr3_length: 13
j_call: TRBJ1-2
cdr3_aa: CASSPYRAGGYTF
cdr3_nt: TGTGCCAGCTCACCCTACAGGGCCGGGGGCTACACCTTC

d_call: .
clone_size: .
v_call: TRBV13
cdr3_length: 14
j_call: TRBJ1-1
cdr3_aa: CASSFGVLGTEAFF
cdr3_nt: TGTGCCAGCAGCTTCGGGGTATTGGGCACTGAAGCTTTCTTT

d_call: .
clone_size: .
v_call: TRBV6-5
cdr3_length: 15
j_call: TRBJ1-2
cdr3_aa: CASRSFRTENYGYTF
cdr3_nt: TGTGCCAGCAGAAGTTTTAGGACAGAAAACTATGGCTACACCTTC

d_call: .
clone_size: .
v_call: TRBV4-3
cdr3_length: 15
j_call: TRBJ2-5
cdr3_aa: CASSQGSAYQETQYF
cdr3_nt: TGCGCCAGCAGCCAGGGCTCGGCGTACCAAGAGACCCAGTACTTC

d_call: TRBD2
clone_size: .
v_call: TRBV9
cdr3_length: 18
j_call: TRBJ2-1
cdr3_aa: CASSDGGAVAGDGDEQFF
cdr3_nt: TGTGCCAGCAGCGATGGGGGGGCGGTAGCGGGAGATGGAGATGAGCAGTTCTTC

d_call: .
clone_size: .
v_call: TRBV10-1
cdr3_length: 13
j_call: TRBJ1-1
cdr3_aa: CASSESGEGEAFF
cdr3_nt: TGCGCCAGCAGTGAGTCGGGGGAGGGTGAAGCTTTCTTT

d_call: .
clone_size: .
v_call: TRBV30
cdr3_length: 14
j_call: TRBJ2-1
cdr3_aa: CAWSLSGYYNEQFF
cdr3_nt: TGTGCCTGGAGTTTGAGCGGTTACTACAATGAGCAGTTCTTC

d_call: TRBD2
clone_size: .
v_call: TRBV10-1
cdr3_length: 15
j_call: TRBJ2-1
cdr3_aa: CASSETSGTYNEQFF
cdr3_nt: TGCGCCAGCAGTGAAACTAGCGGGACTTACAATGAGCAGTTCTTC

d_call: .
clone_size: .
v_call: TRBV24-1
cdr3_length: 15
j_call: TRBJ2-5
cdr3_aa: CATSVPGLAGETQYF
cdr3_nt: TGTGCCACCAGTGTTCCGGGACTGGCTGGAGAGACCCAGTACTTC

d_call: TRBD2
clone_size: once
v_call: TRBV5-4
cdr3_length: 15
j_call: TRBJ2-5
cdr3_aa: CASSFGLAGGETQYF
cdr3_nt: TGTGCCAGCAGCTTTGGACTAGCGGGAGGAGAGACCCAGTACTTC

d_call: .
clone_size: .
v_call: TRBV14
cdr3_length: 16
j_call: TRBJ1-3
cdr3_aa: CASSQFQGFSGNTIYF
cdr3_nt: TGTGCCAGCAGCCAATTCCAGGGCTTCTCTGGAAACACCATATATTTT

d_call: TRBD1
clone_size: .
v_call: TRBV7-8
cdr3_length: 16
j_call: TRBJ2-1
cdr3_aa: CASSPYWGQGTNEQFF
cdr3_nt: TGTGCCAGCAGTCCCTATTGGGGACAGGGAACCAATGAGCAGTTCTTC

d_call: .
clone_size: .
v_call: TRBV2
cdr3_length: 12
j_call: TRBJ2-2
cdr3_aa: CASSSYTGELFF
cdr3_nt: TGTGCCAGCAGTTCTTACACCGGGGAGCTGTTTTTT

d_call: .
clone_size: .
v_call: TRBV27
cdr3_length: 13
j_call: TRBJ1-1
cdr3_aa: CASSLVVNTEAFF
cdr3_nt: TGTGCCAGCAGTTTAGTAGTGAACACTGAAGCTTTCTTT

d_call: .
clone_size: once
v_call: TRBV28
cdr3_length: 13
j_call: TRBJ2-2
cdr3_aa: CATSGANTGELFF
cdr3_nt: TGTGCCACATCAGGGGCGAACACCGGGGAGCTGTTTTTT

d_call: TRBD2
clone_size: .
v_call: TRBV7-2
cdr3_length: 15
j_call: TRBJ2-1
cdr3_aa: CASSPRTSGSNEQFF
cdr3_nt: TGTGCCAGCAGCCCCAGGACTAGCGGGAGCAATGAGCAGTTCTTC

d_call: .
clone_size: .
v_call: TRBV28
cdr3_length: 14
j_call: TRBJ1-5
cdr3_aa: CASSLSPGNQPQHF
cdr3_nt: TGTGCCAGCAGTTTATCCCCCGGCAATCAGCCCCAGCATTTT

d_call: .
clone_size: .
v_call: TRBV19
cdr3_length: 17
j_call: TRBJ2-3
cdr3_aa: CASKRSSLGGSTDTQYF
cdr3_nt: TGTGCCTCCAAGCGATCCAGTCTAGGGGGTAGCACAGATACGCAGTATTTT

d_call: TRBD1
clone_size: .
v_call: TRBV7-3
cdr3_length: 14
j_call: TRBJ1-6
cdr3_aa: CASSLAGGDSPLHF
cdr3_nt: TGTGCCAGCAGCTTGGCAGGGGGTGATTCACCCCTCCACTTT

d_call: .
clone_size: .
v_call: TRBV28
cdr3_length: 14
j_call: TRBJ1-6
cdr3_aa: CASSFAGENSPLHF
cdr3_nt: TGTGCCAGCAGTTTCGCGGGGGAGAATTCACCCCTCCACTTT

d_call: .
clone_size: once
v_call: TRBV3-1/TRBV3-2
cdr3_length: 14
j_call: TRBJ1-1
cdr3_aa: CASSSFDRNTEAFF
cdr3_nt: TGTGCCAGCAGCTCCTTCGATAGGAACACTGAAGCTTTCTTT

d_call: TRBD1
clone_size: .
v_call: TRBV28
cdr3_length: 14
j_call: TRBJ1-2
cdr3_aa: CASSLMDRKGSYTF
cdr3_nt: TGTGCCAGCAGTTTGATGGACAGGAAGGGAAGCTACACCTTC

d_call: .
clone_size: .
v_call: TRBV6-5
cdr3_length: 11
j_call: TRBJ1-2
cdr3_aa: CASINEYGYTF
cdr3_nt: TGTGCCAGCATTAACGAGTATGGCTACACCTTC

d_call: TRBD1
clone_size: .
v_call: TRBV28
cdr3_length: 15
j_call: TRBJ1-2
cdr3_aa: CASRSTGGMIPGYTF
cdr3_nt: TGTGCCAGCAGGAGTACAGGGGGAATGATTCCTGGCTACACCTTC

d_call: TRBD1
clone_size: .
v_call: TRBV11-3
cdr3_length: 16
j_call: TRBJ2-2
cdr3_aa: CASSLGQGAETGELFF
cdr3_nt: TGTGCCAGCAGCTTGGGACAGGGGGCTGAAACCGGGGAGCTGTTTTTT

d_call: .
clone_size: once
v_call: TRBV10-1
cdr3_length: 16
j_call: TRBJ1-3
cdr3_aa: CASSETSGRTGNTIYF
cdr3_nt: TGCGCCAGCAGTGAAACGTCGGGTCGGACTGGAAACACCATATATTTT

d_call: TRBD1
clone_size: .
v_call: TRBV28
cdr3_length: 14
j_call: TRBJ1-2
cdr3_aa: CASSGPGGRRGYTF
cdr3_nt: TGTGCCAGCAGTGGACCAGGGGGGAGGCGAGGCTACACCTTC

d_call: TRBD2
clone_size: .
v_call: TRBV30
cdr3_length: 11
j_call: TRBJ2-1
cdr3_aa: CAWSGGGEQFF
cdr3_nt: TGTGCCTGGAGCGGGGGGGGTGAGCAGTTCTTC

d_call: .
clone_size: .
v_call: TRBV9
cdr3_length: 14
j_call: TRBJ1-1
cdr3_aa: CASSVTASNTEAFF
cdr3_nt: TGTGCCAGCAGCGTTACAGCATCGAACACTGAAGCTTTCTTT

d_call: .
clone_size: once
v_call: TRBV6-2/TRBV6-3
cdr3_length: 16
j_call: TRBJ2-3
cdr3_aa: CASSYWNSGPTDTQYF
cdr3_nt: TGTGCCAGCAGTTACTGGAATAGCGGCCCCACAGATACGCAGTATTTT

d_call: TRBD2
clone_size: .
v_call: TRBV2
cdr3_length: 12
j_call: TRBJ2-1
cdr3_aa: CASRASGLEQFF
cdr3_nt: TGTGCCAGCAGAGCTAGCGGGCTTGAGCAGTTCTTC

d_call: TRBD2
clone_size: .
v_call: TRBV12-5
cdr3_length: 19
j_call: TRBJ2-3
cdr3_aa: CASGLPMGNSGSGTDTQYF
cdr3_nt: TGTGCTAGTGGTTTGCCCATGGGGAATAGCGGGAGCGGCACAGATACGCAGTATTTT

d_call: TRBD1
clone_size: .
v_call: TRBV20-1
cdr3_length: 11
j_call: TRBJ1-2
cdr3_aa: CSTNRGKGYTF
cdr3_nt: TGCAGCACTAACAGGGGTAAAGGCTACACCTTC

d_call: .
clone_size: .
v_call: TRBV4-3
cdr3_length: 20
j_call: TRBJ2-6
cdr3_aa: CASSQDLYGQGPSGANVLTF
cdr3_nt: TGCGCCAGCAGCCAAGACCTATATGGTCAGGGCCCCTCTGGGGCCAACGTCCTGACTTTC

d_call: TRBD2
clone_size: .
v_call: TRBV7-6
cdr3_length: 16
j_call: TRBJ2-5
cdr3_aa: CASSLGTSGYQETQYF
cdr3_nt: TGTGCCAGCAGCTTGGGGACTAGCGGGTATCAAGAGACCCAGTACTTC

d_call: .
clone_size: .
v_call: TRBV19
cdr3_length: 16
j_call: TRBJ1-6
cdr3_aa: CASSSHEQGLNSPLHF
cdr3_nt: TGTGCCAGTAGTTCACACGAGCAGGGACTTAATTCACCCCTCCACTTT

d_call: TRBD2
clone_size: .
v_call: TRBV28
cdr3_length: 15
j_call: TRBJ2-1
cdr3_aa: CASSLAREGTNEQFF
cdr3_nt: TGTGCCAGCAGTTTGGCTCGGGAGGGTACCAATGAGCAGTTCTTC

d_call: TRBD2
clone_size: .
v_call: TRBV19
cdr3_length: 17
j_call: TRBJ2-7
cdr3_aa: CASSIPPGLAEPYEQYF
cdr3_nt: TGTGCCAGTAGTATCCCCCCGGGACTAGCGGAGCCCTACGAGCAGTACTTC

d_call: .
clone_size: .
v_call: TRBV5-5
cdr3_length: 15
j_call: TRBJ2-7
cdr3_aa: CASSFYRQGGYEQYF
cdr3_nt: TGTGCCAGCAGCTTCTATCGGCAGGGGGGCTACGAGCAGTACTTC

d_call: .
clone_size: .
v_call: TRBV14
cdr3_length: 15
j_call: TRBJ1-5
cdr3_aa: CASSQDIHSGQPQHF
cdr3_nt: TGTGCCAGCAGCCAAGACATCCACTCAGGTCAGCCCCAGCATTTT

d_call: .
clone_size: .
v_call: TRBV29-1
cdr3_length: 10
j_call: TRBJ1-1
cdr3_aa: CSASNTEAFF
cdr3_nt: TGCAGCGCCTCGAACACTGAAGCTTTCTTT